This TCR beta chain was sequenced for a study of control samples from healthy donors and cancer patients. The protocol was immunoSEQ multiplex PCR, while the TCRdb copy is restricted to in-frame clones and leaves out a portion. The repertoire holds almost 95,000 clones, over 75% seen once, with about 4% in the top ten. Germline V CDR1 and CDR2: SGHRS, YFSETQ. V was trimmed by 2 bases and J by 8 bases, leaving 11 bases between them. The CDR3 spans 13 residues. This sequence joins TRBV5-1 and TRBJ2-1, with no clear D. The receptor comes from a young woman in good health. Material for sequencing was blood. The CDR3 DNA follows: TGCGCCAGCAGCTTCGACAAAGGATATGAGCAGTTCTTC. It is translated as CASSFDKGYEQFF.